This is a list of T cell receptor beta chains from one sample in a study of T cells in Graves' hyperthyroidism and ophthalmopathy. One entry per CDR3 protein, called by TCRdb with MiXCR from the multiplex PCR reads. This sample has about 360,000 distinct CDR3 sequences, with approximately 20% found just once. The sequenced material came from blood. Receptors were obtained from a woman in her late teens or twenties with Graves' hyperthyroidism. Both conserved end residues are part of each CDR3. D genes are given only for firm matches. Size values are once, few and many counts, or a class for expanded clones, and some rows have none.

V: TRBV13; D: TRBD1; size: many; J: TRBJ1-2; CDR3: CASSRYRGPGYGYTF; DNA: TGTGCCAGCAGCAGATACAGGGGGCCGGGCTATGGCTACACCTTC
V: TRBV12-3/TRBV12-4; D: TRBD2; size: -; J: TRBJ2-7; CDR3: CASADKGTRGSYEQYF; DNA: TGTGCCAGCGCGGATAAGGGGACTAGAGGATCCTACGAGCAGTACTTC
V: TRBV7-3; D: -; size: many; J: TRBJ2-5; CDR3: CASSWGRGLQETQYF; DNA: TGTGCCAGCAGCTGGGGCCGTGGCCTACAAGAGACCCAGTACTTC
V: TRBV14; D: TRBD2; size: many; J: TRBJ2-5; CDR3: CASSHLGTRGETQYF; DNA: TGTGCCAGCAGCCACCTCGGGACTAGAGGCGAGACCCAGTACTTC
V: TRBV5-1; D: -; size: many; J: TRBJ1-1; CDR3: CASSLIGAGEAFF; DNA: TGCGCCAGCAGCTTGATAGGGGCGGGTGAAGCTTTCTTT
V: TRBV2; D: -; size: many; J: TRBJ2-7; CDR3: CASSEWSASSYEQYF; DNA: TGTGCCAGCAGTGAGTGGTCGGCGAGCTCCTACGAGCAGTACTTC
V: TRBV11-2; D: TRBD1; size: -; J: TRBJ2-5; CDR3: CASSLGLTGNIQETQYF; DNA: TGTGCCAGCAGCTTAGGTCTGACAGGGAATATACAAGAGACCCAGTACTTC
V: TRBV15; D: -; size: many; J: TRBJ1-1; CDR3: CATSGHRGTEAFF; DNA: TGTGCCACCAGCGGCCATCGGGGCACTGAAGCTTTCTTT
V: TRBV7-2; D: TRBD2; size: -; J: TRBJ2-7; CDR3: CASSPGLADYEQYF; DNA: TGTGCCAGCAGCCCCGGACTAGCGGACTACGAGCAGTACTTC
V: TRBV12-5; D: TRBD1; size: many; J: TRBJ1-1; CDR3: CASGLVIRGRNTEAFF; DNA: TGTGCTAGTGGTTTGGTAATTAGGGGGCGGAACACTGAAGCTTTCTTT
V: TRBV20-1; D: -; size: many; J: TRBJ1-5; CDR3: CSVRMSNQPQHF; DNA: TGCAGTGTCAGGATGAGCAATCAGCCCCAGCATTTT
V: TRBV6-1; D: -; size: -; J: TRBJ1-2; CDR3: CASSGIWGSGYTF; DNA: TGTGCCAGCAGCGGAATCTGGGGATCTGGCTACACCTTC
V: TRBV2; D: -; size: many; J: TRBJ1-5; CDR3: CASSFGGLEPQHF; DNA: TGTGCCAGCAGCTTCGGGGGCCTGGAGCCCCAGCATTTT
V: TRBV11-2; D: -; size: many; J: TRBJ2-7; CDR3: CASRPIASRTYEQYF; DNA: TGTGCCAGCAGACCCATCGCCAGCCGGACCTACGAGCAGTACTTC
V: TRBV12-3/TRBV12-4; D: TRBD1; size: -; J: TRBJ2-2; CDR3: CASRGRTGNTGELFF; DNA: TGTGCCAGCAGGGGTAGGACAGGGAACACCGGGGAGCTGTTTTTT